This TCR beta chain emerged from a study of CD8+CD57+ T cells in acquired aplastic anemia. About this clonotype: Compared with germline, one end of the junction differs, possibly owing to a read error.

The template for TCR beta VDJ and CDR3 sequence profiling was genomic DNA. MiXCR, applied by TCRdb to the reads, yields one record per CDR3 protein. The data show roughly 250,000 distinct CDR3 sequences, 65% to 90% seen once. The V gene's germline CDR1 is SGHRS and CDR2 YFSETQ. The CDR3 length is 13 residues. Individuals selected for sequencing had exhibited CD8+CD57+ cell expansion on flow cytometry. The receptor's source is a human donor with aplastic anemia. Sequencing was carried out using sorted CD4+, CD8+, or CD8+CD57+ T cells (not recorded which) from PBMCs. The chain combines TRBV5-1 with TRBJ2-3, with D hard to call. The CDR3 sequence: CASSLRGRAEQYF. CDR3 in DNA: TGTGCCAGCAGCTTGAGAGGCAGAGCCGAGCAGTATTTT.